Each of the 2 T cell receptor beta chains below was sequenced from the same sample in a study of blood T cell repertoires in COVID-19. The method was immunoSEQ multiplex PCR; TCRdb's version includes in-frame clones alone and lacks a portion of them. The sample has tens of thousands of clones, 80% to 90% seen once. What was sequenced was peripheral blood. These receptor sequences come from a man aged 50-59 years with active COVID-19.

The V and J genes are TRBV5-5 and TRBJ2-7; D might be TRBD1 (7 bases). Per the germline V gene, CDR1 is SGHKS and CDR2 is YYEKEE (reference sequence). The CDR3 spans 13 residues. V was trimmed by 4 bases and J by 2 bases, leaving 10 bases between them. The DNA of the CDR3 is TGTGCCAGCAGCGCGGGACAGACCTACGAGCAGTACTTC. Amino acids: CASSAGQTYEQYF.

This clone was detected only a few times. The chain recombines TRBV28 with TRBJ1-5; D ambiguous. The V gene lost 6 bases and the J gene lost 9 bases, with 15 bases spanning the gap. Germline V gene sequence: CDR1 MDHEN, CDR2 SYDVKM. CDR3 length equals 13 residues. This CDR3 is CASSRDILGPQHF. CDR3 nucleotides: TGTGCCAGCAGCCGCGACATCCTGGGGCCCCAGCATTTT.